This T cell receptor beta chain is from a study of OX40 agonist ivuxolimab in advanced cancers. Study summary: The dose of intravenous ivuxolimab that patients received every 2 weeks ranged from 0.01 to 10 mg/kg.

Unmatched junction bases numbered 8, after V lost 5 bases and J lost 4 bases. The CDR3 has 14 residues. Germline-derived CDR1 and CDR2 are MNHNS and SASEGT. Method: immunoSEQ multiplex PCR; TCRdb's copy keeps in-frame clones and lacks some. The sample lists tens of thousands of clones, around 79% seen once, with roughly 1.1% in the top ten. This clone was seen a few times. The antigen is unknown. If patients had autoimmune disease history or systemic immunosuppression, they were excluded. Study-level findings and limits: Clonal expansion was seen in CD4+ and CD8+ blood T cells by week 6 at 0.1 to 3.0 mg/kg. There were also nonresponders showing low normalized T-cell clonal expansion.

The sequenced sample was CD4+ or CD8+ T cells sorted from blood, obtained in a trial of the OX40 agonist ivuxolimab. This sequence joins TRBV6-1 and TRBJ2-7; 7 bases agree with TRBD1. This receptor was obtained from an adult with an advanced solid tumor such as melanoma, head and neck, liver or kidney cancer. For the CDR3, the DNA is TGTGCCAGCAGTCGATACACGGGACAGTACGAGCAGTACTTC. This encodes CASSRYTGQYEQYF.